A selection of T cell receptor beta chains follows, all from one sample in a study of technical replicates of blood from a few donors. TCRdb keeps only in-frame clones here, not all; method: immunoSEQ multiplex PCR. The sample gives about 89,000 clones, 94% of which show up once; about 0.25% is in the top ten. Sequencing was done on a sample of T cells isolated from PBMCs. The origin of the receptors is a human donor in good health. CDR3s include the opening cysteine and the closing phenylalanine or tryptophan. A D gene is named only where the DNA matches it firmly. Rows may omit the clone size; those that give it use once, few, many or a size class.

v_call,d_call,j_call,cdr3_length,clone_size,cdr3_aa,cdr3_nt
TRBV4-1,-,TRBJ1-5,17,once,CASSPTPQGDLSQPQHF,TGCGCCAGCAGCCCGACTCCCCAAGGGGATTTATCCCAGCCCCAGCATTTT
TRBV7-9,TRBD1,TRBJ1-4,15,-,CASSLVGRGSEKLFF,TGTGCCAGCAGCTTAGTCGGCAGGGGGAGTGAAAAACTGTTTTTT
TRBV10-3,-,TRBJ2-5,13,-,CAISVVFLETQYF,TGTGCCATCAGTGTTGTATTTCTAGAGACCCAGTACTTC
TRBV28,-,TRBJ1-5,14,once,CASSFNYQNQPQHF,TGTGCCAGCAGTTTTAATTATCAGAATCAGCCCCAGCATTTT
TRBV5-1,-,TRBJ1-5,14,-,CASSPDSPSQPQHF,TGCGCCAGCAGCCCGGACAGCCCTAGTCAGCCCCAGCATTTT
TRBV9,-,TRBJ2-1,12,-,CASSVLYNEQFF,TGTGCCAGCAGCGTATTATACAATGAGCAGTTCTTC
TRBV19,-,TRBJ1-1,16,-,CASSIDHGAVNTEAFF,TGTGCCAGTAGTATAGATCATGGGGCCGTGAACACTGAAGCTTTCTTT
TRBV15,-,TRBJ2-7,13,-,CATSREISYEQYF,TGTGCCACCAGCAGAGAGATCAGCTACGAGCAGTACTTC
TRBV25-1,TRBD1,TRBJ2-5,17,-,CASSQGQPRVSSETQYF,TGTGCCAGCAGCCAGGGACAGCCTAGGGTCAGTAGTGAGACCCAGTACTTC
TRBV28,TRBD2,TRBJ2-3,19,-,CASSFTGLAGGSLTDTQYF,TGTGCCAGCAGTTTCACTGGACTAGCGGGGGGGTCCCTCACAGATACGCAGTATTTT
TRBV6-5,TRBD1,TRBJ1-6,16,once,CASSYHPGQGSSPLHF,TGTGCCAGCAGTTATCACCCGGGACAGGGGAGCTCACCCCTCCACTTT
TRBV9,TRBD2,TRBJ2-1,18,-,CASSGIGGGASSYNEQFF,TGTGCCAGCAGCGGGATCGGGGGGGGAGCTAGCTCCTACAATGAGCAGTTCTTC
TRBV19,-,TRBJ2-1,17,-,CASSIDLGAPSYNEQFF,TGTGCCAGTAGTATAGATCTGGGGGCCCCCTCCTACAATGAGCAGTTCTTC
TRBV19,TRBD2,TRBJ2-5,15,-,CASSVTGGSQETQYF,TGTGCCAGTAGTGTCACCGGGGGGTCCCAAGAGACCCAGTACTTC
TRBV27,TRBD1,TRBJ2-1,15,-,CASSPGTGVWNEQFF,TGTGCCAGCAGCCCCGGGACAGGGGTTTGGAATGAGCAGTTCTTC
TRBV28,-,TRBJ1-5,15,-,CASRLLHSYNQPQHF,TGTGCCAGCAGGTTGCTACACAGTTACAATCAGCCCCAGCATTTT
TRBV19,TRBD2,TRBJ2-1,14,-,CATHGTSGINEQFF,TGTGCCACTCACGGGACTAGCGGTATCAATGAGCAGTTCTTC
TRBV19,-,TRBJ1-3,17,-,CASTTALPGYSGNTIYF,TGTGCCAGCACAACGGCACTCCCGGGGTACTCTGGAAACACCATATATTTT
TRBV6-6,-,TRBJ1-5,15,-,CASSYAGGSNQPQHF,TGTGCCAGCAGTTACGCCGGCGGCAGCAATCAGCCCCAGCATTTT
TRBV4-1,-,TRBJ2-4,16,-,CASSRIPGETKNIQYF,TGCGCCAGCAGCCGCATCCCCGGAGAAACCAAAAACATTCAGTACTTC
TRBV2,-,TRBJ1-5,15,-,CASSVERGSNQPQHF,TGTGCCAGCAGTGTGGAGAGAGGGAGCAATCAGCCCCAGCATTTT
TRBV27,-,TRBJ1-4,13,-,CASSLSPREKLFF,TGTGCCAGCAGTTTATCCCCCAGGGAAAAACTGTTTTTT
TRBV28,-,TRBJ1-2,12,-,CASSLSGYGYTF,TGTGCCAGCAGTTTATCAGGGTATGGCTACACCTTC
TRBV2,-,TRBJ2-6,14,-,CASTRTAGANVLTF,TGTGCCAGCACGAGGACAGCTGGGGCCAACGTCCTGACTTTC
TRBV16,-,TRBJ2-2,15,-,CASSQSTGGIGELFF,TGTGCCAGCAGCCAATCGACAGGTGGAATCGGGGAGCTGTTTTTT
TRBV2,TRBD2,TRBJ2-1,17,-,CASSESYGTSSYNEQFF,TGTGCCAGCAGTGAAAGTTACGGGACTAGCAGCTACAATGAGCAGTTCTTC
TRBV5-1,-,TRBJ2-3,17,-,CASRSGLGVGPTDTQYF,TGCGCCAGCAGGTCAGGGCTTGGGGTCGGGCCCACAGATACGCAGTATTTT
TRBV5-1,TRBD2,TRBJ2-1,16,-,CASSTSAKTSSNEQFF,TGCGCCAGCAGCACCTCCGCTAAGACTAGCTCCAATGAGCAGTTCTTC
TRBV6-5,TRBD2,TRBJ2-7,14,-,CASSYSGSTYEQYF,TGTGCCAGCAGTTATAGCGGGTCTACCTACGAGCAGTACTTC
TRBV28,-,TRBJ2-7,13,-,CASSLSPGDEQYF,TGTGCCAGCAGTTTATCACCCGGGGACGAGCAGTACTTC
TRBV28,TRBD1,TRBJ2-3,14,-,CASRATGGADTQYF,TGTGCCAGCAGAGCCACAGGGGGCGCAGATACGCAGTATTTT
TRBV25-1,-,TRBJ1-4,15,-,CASSELGATNEKLFF,TGTGCCAGCAGTGAACTCGGTGCAACTAATGAAAAACTGTTTTTT
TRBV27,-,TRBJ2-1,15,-,CASSFDNSGHNEQFF,TGTGCCAGCAGTTTTGACAACAGTGGCCACAATGAGCAGTTCTTC
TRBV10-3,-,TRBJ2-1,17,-,CAISESGPDSSYNEQFF,TGTGCCATCAGTGAGTCGGGTCCGGACAGCTCCTACAATGAGCAGTTCTTC
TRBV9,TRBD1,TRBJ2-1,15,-,CASSVGETGYNEQFF,TGTGCCAGCAGCGTAGGAGAGACAGGGTACAATGAGCAGTTCTTC
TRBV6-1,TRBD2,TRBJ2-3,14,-,CASRVAGPGDTQYF,TGTGCCAGCCGTGTAGCGGGGCCTGGGGATACGCAGTATTTT